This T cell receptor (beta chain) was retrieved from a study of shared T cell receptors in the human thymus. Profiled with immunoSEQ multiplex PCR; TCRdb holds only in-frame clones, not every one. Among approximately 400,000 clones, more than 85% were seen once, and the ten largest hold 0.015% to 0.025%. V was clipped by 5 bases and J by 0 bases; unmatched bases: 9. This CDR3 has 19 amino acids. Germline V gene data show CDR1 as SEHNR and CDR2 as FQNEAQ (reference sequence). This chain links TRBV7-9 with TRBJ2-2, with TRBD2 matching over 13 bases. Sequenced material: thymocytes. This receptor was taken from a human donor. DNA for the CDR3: TGTGCCAGCAGCCCGACTAGCGGGAGGCAAACTACGAACACCGGGGAGCTGTTTTTT. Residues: CASSPTSGRQTTNTGELFF.